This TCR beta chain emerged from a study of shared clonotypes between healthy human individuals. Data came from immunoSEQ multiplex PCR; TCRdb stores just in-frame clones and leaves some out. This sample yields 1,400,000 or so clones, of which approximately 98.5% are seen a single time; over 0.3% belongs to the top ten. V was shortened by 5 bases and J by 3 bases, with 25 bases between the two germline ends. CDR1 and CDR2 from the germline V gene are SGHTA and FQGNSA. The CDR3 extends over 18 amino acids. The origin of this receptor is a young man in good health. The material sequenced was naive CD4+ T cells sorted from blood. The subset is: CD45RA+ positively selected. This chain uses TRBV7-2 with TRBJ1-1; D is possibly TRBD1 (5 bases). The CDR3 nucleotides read TGTGCCAGCAGCCCCCCCTATTGGGGGTCTTCCTGGGACACTGAAGCTTTCTTT. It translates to CASSPPYWGSSWDTEAFF. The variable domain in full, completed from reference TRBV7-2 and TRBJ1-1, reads GAGVSQSPSNKVTEKGKDVELRCDPISGHTALYWYRQSLGQGLEFLIYFQGNSAPDKSGLPSDRFSAERTGGSVSTLTIQRTQQEDSAVYLCASSPPYWGSSWDTEAFFGQGTRLTVV.